The rows below give T cell receptor beta chains drawn from one sample of a study of shared clonotypes between healthy human individuals. Generated by immunoSEQ multiplex PCR, the TCRdb table keeps only in-frame clones and is missing some. The table includes roughly 700,000 clones, roughly 70% detected once. The sample was memory CD4+ T cells sorted from blood. The receptors here all came from a woman in her 30s in good health. Each CDR3 is given with its conserved first and last residue. Fields, in order: D gene, J gene, V gene, clone size, CDR3 DNA, CDR3 protein. A D gene is named only where the DNA matches it firmly. Only some rows state a clone size, as once, few, many or a class for expanded clones.

>-|TRBJ1-2|TRBV28|few
TGTGCCCTGGACTATGGCTACACCTTC
CALDYGYTF
>-|TRBJ2-3|TRBV2|-
TGTGCCAGCAGCGAGACTAGTGTGTTCGCAGATACGCAGTATTTT
CASSETSVFADTQYF
>TRBD2|TRBJ2-1|TRBV5-1|-
TGCGCCAGCAGCCCACTAGCGGGAGGTGAGCAGTTCTTC
CASSPLAGGEQFF
>-|TRBJ1-2|TRBV10-3|-
TGTGCCATCAGTAAAGACTACTATGGCTACACCTTC
CAISKDYYGYTF
>-|TRBJ2-2|TRBV5-3|-
TGTGCCAGAAGCCAGAGGCATACCGGGGAGCTGTTTTTT
CARSQRHTGELFF
>-|TRBJ1-1|TRBV5-1|-
TGCGCCAGCAGCCAATATTCAGCGAACACTGAAGCTTTCTTT
CASSQYSANTEAFF
>TRBD2|TRBJ2-3|TRBV5-1|-
TGCGCCAGCAGCCTACTAGCGGGAACGGGAGATACGCAGTATTTT
CASSLLAGTGDTQYF
>TRBD1|TRBJ2-1|TRBV5-4|few
TGTGCCAGCAGCTTTCGGGACAGGGACGGCGAGCAGTTCTTC
CASSFRDRDGEQFF
>-|TRBJ2-1|TRBV7-3|-
TGTGCCAGCAGCACACAACTAGGGACTCATAATGAGCAGTTCTTC
CASSTQLGTHNEQFF
>TRBD1|TRBJ2-4|TRBV4-1|-
TGCGCCAGCAGCCAAGGAGGGGGCTGGGACATTCAGTACTTC
CASSQGGGWDIQYF
>TRBD2|TRBJ2-5|TRBV6-1|-
TGTGCCACCTCCGGGACTATAAGTCAAGAGACCCAGTACTTC
CATSGTISQETQYF
>-|TRBJ2-6|TRBV6-6|-
TGTGCCAGCAGGCCCCAGGGTTCCGGGGCCAACGTCCTGACTTTC
CASRPQGSGANVLTF
>TRBD1|TRBJ2-5|TRBV6-1|few
TGTGCCAGCAGGACAGGGGTCGGGGAGACCCAGTACTTC
CASRTGVGETQYF
>-|TRBJ1-1|TRBV19|-
TGTGCCAGTAGTATGGGTCCGGTCAACACTGAAGCTTTCTTT
CASSMGPVNTEAFF
>-|TRBJ1-1|TRBV6-1|-
TGTGCCAGCAGTGATGTGGGGGACACTGAAGCTTTCTTT
CASSDVGDTEAFF
>TRBD1|TRBJ1-3|TRBV28|-
TGTGCCAGCAGTTTAATGGGACAGGGGGCGCTGGACACCATATATTTT
CASSLMGQGALDTIYF
>-|TRBJ1-5|TRBV19|-
TGTGCCAGTAGTGTCTGGGGTCGACAGCCCCAGCATTTT
CASSVWGRQPQHF
>TRBD2|TRBJ2-3|TRBV5-1|-
TGCGCCAGCAGCTTAGGGCGGACTAGCGGGAGCGGTGGGGTCACAGATACGCAGTATTTT
CASSLGRTSGSGGVTDTQYF
>TRBD1|TRBJ2-7|TRBV10-3|-
TGTGCCATCAGTACACAATCCGGGACAGGAGTCTCCTACGAGCAGTACTTC
CAISTQSGTGVSYEQYF
>-|TRBJ1-1|TRBV6-1|-
TGTGCCAGCACGGGGGCAGGTCAGGAGAACACTGAAGCTTTCTTT
CASTGAGQENTEAFF
>-|TRBJ2-6|TRBV29-1|-
TGCAGCGTTGATAGCTCTGGGGCCAACGTCCTGACTTTC
CSVDSSGANVLTF
>-|TRBJ1-4|TRBV5-1|few
TGCGCCAGCAGCCCGTCGGGGGGCGGCGAAAAACTGTTTTTT
CASSPSGGGEKLFF
>TRBD2|TRBJ2-2|TRBV2|-
TGTGCCAGCAGACGACTAGCGGACACCGGGGAGCTGTTTTTT
CASRRLADTGELFF
>-|TRBJ1-2|TRBV28|-
TGTGCCAGCAGTCCCGGGGGGCACATGGGTAACTATGGCTACACCTTC
CASSPGGHMGNYGYTF
>-|TRBJ1-2|TRBV30|-
TGTGCCTGGAGGGTTACGACCGGGACGGCACCACAAACCTTC
CAWRVTTGTAPQTF
>TRBD2|TRBJ2-7|TRBV4-1|-
TGCGCCAGCAGCCTGGGACTAGCGGGAGGGCAGCTAACCTACGAGCAGTACTTC
CASSLGLAGGQLTYEQYF
>TRBD1|TRBJ2-7|TRBV5-5|-
TGTGCCAGCAGCTCTGGACAGGGTACCTACGAGCAGTACTTC
CASSSGQGTYEQYF
>-|TRBJ2-1|TRBV7-3|-
TGTGCCAGCAGCTTAAATAGCGGATATTACAATGAGCAGTTCTTC
CASSLNSGYYNEQFF
>-|TRBJ1-2|TRBV29-1|-
TGCAGCTCCGACGCTGGCTACACCTTC
CSSDAGYTF
>-|TRBJ1-1|TRBV5-5|few
TGTGCCAGCAGCTTGGTACTGGTCGGAAACACTGAAGCTTTCTTT
CASSLVLVGNTEAFF
>-|TRBJ2-5|TRBV5-3|-
TGTGCCAGAAGCTTGAACTATCAGGACTCACAAGAGACCCAGTACTTC
CARSLNYQDSQETQYF
>TRBD1|TRBJ2-4|TRBV14|many
TGTGCCAGCAGCCAAGCGAGGGGGCGGACCAAAAACATTCAGTACTTC
CASSQARGRTKNIQYF
>-|TRBJ2-7|TRBV5-1|-
TGCGCCAGCAGCAACCGGGAAAGATCACACGAGCAGTACTTC
CASSNRERSHEQYF
>-|TRBJ1-2|TRBV5-1|once
TGCGCCAGCAGCTTGGGCCCGACAGGAACCAACTATGGCTACACCTTC
CASSLGPTGTNYGYTF
>-|TRBJ2-1|TRBV10-1|-
TGCGCCAGCAGTGACCGTGACTTCAACAATGAGCAGTTCTTC
CASSDRDFNNEQFF
>-|TRBJ2-5|TRBV5-4|-
TGTGCCAGCAGCCCCGACAGGCAACTCCAAGAGACCCAGTACTTC
CASSPDRQLQETQYF
>-|TRBJ2-1|TRBV7-8|-
TGTGCCAGCAGCTTAGCTAGTAACCGGGGTGAGCAGTTCTTC
CASSLASNRGEQFF
>TRBD2|TRBJ2-7|TRBV5-1|-
TGCGCCAGCAGCCCGGGACTAGGAATGTACGAGCAGTACTTC
CASSPGLGMYEQYF
>-|TRBJ2-7|TRBV2|many
TGTGCCAGCAGGGGGGGCAGAGGAACCTACGAGCAGTACTTC
CASRGGRGTYEQYF
>-|TRBJ1-1|TRBV11-1|-
TGTGCCACTCAAACGGGGGCGAACACTGAAGCTTTCTTT
CATQTGANTEAFF
>-|TRBJ1-1|TRBV7-8|-
TGTGCCAGCAGCCCTCAATGGGCTGAAGCTTTCTTT
CASSPQWAEAFF
>TRBD2|TRBJ2-1|TRBV11-2|-
TGTGCCAGCAGCTTAGGAGGTGGGACTAGCGGGTACTCCTACAATGAGCAGTTCTTC
CASSLGGGTSGYSYNEQFF
>-|TRBJ1-3|TRBV6-5|many
TGTGCCAGCAGTTACTCTAGGGAGGTGCGCGGAAACACCATATATTTT
CASSYSREVRGNTIYF
>TRBD2|TRBJ2-7|TRBV11-2|-
TGTGCCAGCAGCTTCTATCCCGGGACTAGTTCCTACGAGCAGTACTTC
CASSFYPGTSSYEQYF
>-|TRBJ2-1|TRBV2|few
TGTGCCAGCAGTGAAAGGGGCAATGAGCAGTTCTTC
CASSERGNEQFF
>-|TRBJ1-1|TRBV29-1|-
TGCAGCGTACTAAACCAGGGGAGGGGCACTGAAGCTTTCTTT
CSVLNQGRGTEAFF
>TRBD2|TRBJ2-1|TRBV6-4|-
TGTGCCAGCAGTGGACTAGCGGGGGTCTACAATGAGCAGTTCTTC
CASSGLAGVYNEQFF